This TCR beta chain emerged from a study of blood T cell repertoires in COVID-19. On the study more broadly: The United States, Italy and Spain supplied acute and convalescent COVID-19 samples. T cells, B-cell-depleted T cells, or PBMCs provided the cDNA or gDNA that served as material.

Original processing notes: Using reference gene primer amplification, nucleated cell counts were estimated. Generated by immunoSEQ multiplex PCR, the TCRdb table keeps only in-frame clones and is missing some. V and J calls and clone size are copied from that table; D and trimming were computed from the DNA. The data show about 84,000 clones, 76% seen once. The V and J ends lost 6 bases and 8 bases respectively, with 22 bases between them. The V gene's germline CDR1 is SGHVS and CDR2 FQNEAQ. This CDR3 has 15 residues. This clone occurred once. This receptor was identified in a man between 65 and 79 years old with acute or convalescent COVID-19. The chain is built from TRBV7-8 and TRBJ1-2; TRBD1 is a possible D gene (5 bases). The sequencing input was peripheral blood. CDR3 coding DNA: TGTGCCAGCAGTCCCTCCTACCAGGGCGGGGAGGGCTACACCTTC. Translating gives CASSPSYQGGEGYTF.